The TCR beta chain under discussion was sequenced for a study of cytomegalovirus exposure and HLA in healthy donors. Study-wide results and limits: Across donors, most TCRs were seen rarely, yet some public ones were widespread. Associated with HLA alleles at 0.05 false discovery rate in a later analysis were some 18,000 TCR beta sequences. In all likelihood, a cluster of highly shared sequence variants was a sequencing artifact. Beyond CMV serostatus, there was no information to go on about immune exposure.

The PCR employed 60 Vbeta primers together with 13 Jbeta primers. Method: immunoSEQ multiplex PCR; TCRdb's copy keeps in-frame clones and lacks some. The repertoire holds over 150,000 clones, approximately 80% seen once, with nearly 2.5% in the top ten. V was cut by 6 bases and J by 0 bases, with 5 bases left in between. CDR1 and CDR2 (germline): LNHDA, SQIVND (reference sequence). This CDR3 contains 12 residues. In the case of this clone: What it recognizes is unknown.

This sequence joins TRBV19 and TRBJ1-1; D gene unclear. Sequencing was performed on PBMCs. This clonotype was obtained from a male donor in good health and CMV-seronegative. CDR3 protein: CASRQLNTEAFF. CDR3 in DNA: TGTGCCAGTAGACAGTTGAACACTGAAGCTTTCTTT.